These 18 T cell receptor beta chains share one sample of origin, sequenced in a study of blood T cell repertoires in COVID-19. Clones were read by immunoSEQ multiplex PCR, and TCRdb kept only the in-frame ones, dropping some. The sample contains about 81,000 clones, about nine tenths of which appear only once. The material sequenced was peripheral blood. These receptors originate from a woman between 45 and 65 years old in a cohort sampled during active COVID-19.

The CDR3 sequence is CASSLLYNEQFF. The CDR3 bases are TGTGCCAGCAGCTTGTTATACAATGAGCAGTTCTTC. The chain is built from TRBV5-4 and TRBJ2-1; D ambiguous. V was clipped by 1 base and J by 4 bases, with 3 bases between them. Looked up from germline, CDR1 is SGHNT and CDR2 is YYREEE (reference sequence). The CDR3 extends over 12 amino acids.

CDR3 in amino acids: CASSLGQGSSPLHF. DNA for the CDR3: TGTGCCAGCAGCTTAGGTCAGGGGAGTTCACCCCTCCACTTT. This chain connects TRBV7-9 to TRBJ1-6, with D perhaps TRBD1 (6 bases). CDR3 size: 14 residues. The germline V gene encodes CDR1 SEHNR and CDR2 FQNEAQ (reference sequence). V shed 1 base and J shed 9 bases, with 10 bases lying between them. Together with reference TRBV7-9 and TRBJ1-6, the CDR3 gives the full variable domain: DTGVSQNPRHKITKRGQNVTFRCDPISEHNRLYWYRQTLGQGPEFLTYFQNEAQLEKSRLLSDRFSAERPKGSFSTLEIQRTEQGDSAMYLCASSLGQGSSPLHFGNGTRLTVT.

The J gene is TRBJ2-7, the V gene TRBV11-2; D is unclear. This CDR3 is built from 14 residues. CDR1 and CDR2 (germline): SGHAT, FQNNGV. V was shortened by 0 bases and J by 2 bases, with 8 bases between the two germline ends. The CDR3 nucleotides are TGTGCCAGCAGCTTAGATGTTTCCACCTACGAGCAGTACTTC. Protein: CASSLDVSTYEQYF. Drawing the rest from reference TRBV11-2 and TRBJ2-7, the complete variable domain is EAGVAQSPRYKIIEKRQSVAFWCNPISGHATLYWYQQILGQGPKLLIQFQNNGVVDDSQLPKDRFSAERLKGVDSTLKIQPAKLEDSAVYLCASSLDVSTYEQYFGPGTRLTVT.

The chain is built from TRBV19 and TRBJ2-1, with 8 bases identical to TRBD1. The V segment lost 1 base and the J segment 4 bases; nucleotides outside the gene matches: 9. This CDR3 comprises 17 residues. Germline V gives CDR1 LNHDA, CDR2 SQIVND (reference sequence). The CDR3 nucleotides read TGTGCCAGTAGTATAGGGACCGGGACAGGCCCGTACAATGAGCAGTTCTTC. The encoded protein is CASSIGTGTGPYNEQFF.

The CDR3 loop is CATSAPGGPGELFF. CDR3 nucleotides: TGTGCCACCAGTGCCCCAGGGGGCCCCGGGGAGCTGTTTTTT. The chain has TRBV15 and TRBJ2-2; 8 bases are a match to TRBD1. Germline trimming cut 6 bases from V and 6 bases from J; bases unmatched to any gene: 6. The CDR3 has 14 residues. CDR1 and CDR2 from the germline V gene are LNHNV and YYDKDF (reference sequence). The whole variable domain, remainder taken from reference TRBV15 and TRBJ2-2, is DAMVIQNPRYQVTQFGKPVTLSCSQTLNHNVMYWYQQKSSQAPKLLFHYYDKDFNNEADTPDNFQSRRPNTSFCFLDIRSPGLGDTAMYLCATSAPGGPGELFFGEGSRLTVL.

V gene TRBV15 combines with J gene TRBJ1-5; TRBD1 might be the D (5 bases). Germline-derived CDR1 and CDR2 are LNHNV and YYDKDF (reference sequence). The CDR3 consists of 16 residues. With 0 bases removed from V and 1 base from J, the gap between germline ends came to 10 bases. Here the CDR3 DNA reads TGTGCCACCAGCAGAGATACGGCAGGGAGCAATCAGCCCCAGCATTTT. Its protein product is CATSRDTAGSNQPQHF. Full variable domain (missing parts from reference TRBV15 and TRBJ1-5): DAMVIQNPRYQVTQFGKPVTLSCSQTLNHNVMYWYQQKSSQAPKLLFHYYDKDFNNEADTPDNFQSRRPNTSFCFLDIRSPGLGDTAMYLCATSRDTAGSNQPQHFGDGTRLSIL.

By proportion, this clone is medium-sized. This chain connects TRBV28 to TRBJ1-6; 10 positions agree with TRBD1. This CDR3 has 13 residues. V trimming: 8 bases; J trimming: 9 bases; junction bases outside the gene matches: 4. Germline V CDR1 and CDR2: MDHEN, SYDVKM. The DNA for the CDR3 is TGTGCCAGCGGACAGGGGGGGAGTTCACCCCTCCACTTT. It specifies CASGQGGSSPLHF.

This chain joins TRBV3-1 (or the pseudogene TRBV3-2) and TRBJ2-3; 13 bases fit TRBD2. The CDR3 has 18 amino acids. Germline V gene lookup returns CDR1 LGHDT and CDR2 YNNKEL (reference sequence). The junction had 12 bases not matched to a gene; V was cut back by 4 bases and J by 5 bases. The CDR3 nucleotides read TGTGCCAGCAGCCCCTTCGCGACTAGCGGGGGGACACTAGATACGCAGTATTTT. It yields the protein CASSPFATSGGTLDTQYF.

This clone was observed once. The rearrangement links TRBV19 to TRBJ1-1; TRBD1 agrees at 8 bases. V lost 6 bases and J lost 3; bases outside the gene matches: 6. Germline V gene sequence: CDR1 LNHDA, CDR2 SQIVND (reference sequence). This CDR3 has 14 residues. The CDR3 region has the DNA TGTGCCAGTAGCACGTACAGGGGGGACACTGAAGCTTTCTTT. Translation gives CASSTYRGDTEAFF.

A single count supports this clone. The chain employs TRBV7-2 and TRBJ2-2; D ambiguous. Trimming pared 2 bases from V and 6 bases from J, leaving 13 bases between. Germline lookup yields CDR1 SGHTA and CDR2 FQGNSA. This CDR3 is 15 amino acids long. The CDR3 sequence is CASSLSSGSAGELFF. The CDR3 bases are TGTGCCAGCAGCTTAAGTTCCGGGTCCGCCGGGGAGCTGTTTTTT.

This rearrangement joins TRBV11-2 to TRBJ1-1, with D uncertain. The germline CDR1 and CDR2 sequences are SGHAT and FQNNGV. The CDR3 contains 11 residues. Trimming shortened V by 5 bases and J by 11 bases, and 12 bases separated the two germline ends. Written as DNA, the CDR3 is TGTGCCAGCAGCCGCTCTGGGGAGGCTTTCTTT. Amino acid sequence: CASSRSGEAFF.

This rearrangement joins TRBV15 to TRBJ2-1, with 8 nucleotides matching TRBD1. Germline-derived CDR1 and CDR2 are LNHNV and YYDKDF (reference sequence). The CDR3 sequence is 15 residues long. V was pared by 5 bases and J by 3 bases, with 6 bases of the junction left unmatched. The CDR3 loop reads CATSRGQENYNEQFF. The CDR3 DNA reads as TGTGCCACCAGCCGGGGACAGGAAAACTACAATGAGCAGTTCTTC.

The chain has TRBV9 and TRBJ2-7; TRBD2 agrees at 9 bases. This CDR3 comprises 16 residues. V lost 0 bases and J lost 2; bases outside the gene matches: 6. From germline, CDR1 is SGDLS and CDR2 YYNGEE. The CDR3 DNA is TGTGCCAGCAGCGTAGGGGCTAGCGGGGCAACCTACGAGCAGTACTTC. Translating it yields CASSVGASGATYEQYF. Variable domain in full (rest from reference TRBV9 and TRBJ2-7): DSGVTQTPKHLITATGQRVTLRCSPRSGDLSVYWYQQSLDQGLQFLIQYYNGEERAKGNILERFSAQQFPDLHSELNLSSLELGDSALYFCASSVGASGATYEQYFGPGTRLTVT.

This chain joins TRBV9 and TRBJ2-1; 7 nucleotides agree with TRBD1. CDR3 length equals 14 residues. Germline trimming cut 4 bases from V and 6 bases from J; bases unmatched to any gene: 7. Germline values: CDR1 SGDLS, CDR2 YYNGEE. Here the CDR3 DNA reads TGTGCCAGCAGCCCGATGACAGGGAGCAATGAGCAGTTCTTC. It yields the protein CASSPMTGSNEQFF.

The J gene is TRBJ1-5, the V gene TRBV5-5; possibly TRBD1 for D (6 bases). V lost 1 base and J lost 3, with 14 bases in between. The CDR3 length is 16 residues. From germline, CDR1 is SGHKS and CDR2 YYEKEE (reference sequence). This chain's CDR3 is CASSLSIGQTNQPQHF. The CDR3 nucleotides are TGTGCCAGCAGCTTGTCCATAGGACAGACCAATCAGCCCCAGCATTTT. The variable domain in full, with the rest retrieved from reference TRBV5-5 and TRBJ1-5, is DAGVTQSPTHLIKTRGQQVTLRCSPISGHKSVSWYQQVLGQGPQFIFQYYEKEERGRGNFPDRFSARQFPNYSSELNVNALLLGDSALYLCASSLSIGQTNQPQHFGDGTRLSIL.

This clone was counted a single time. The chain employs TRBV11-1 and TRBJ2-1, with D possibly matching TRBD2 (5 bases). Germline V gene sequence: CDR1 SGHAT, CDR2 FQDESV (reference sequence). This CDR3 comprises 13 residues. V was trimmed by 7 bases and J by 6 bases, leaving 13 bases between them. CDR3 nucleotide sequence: TGTGCCAGCAACCCCAACCGGGGCAATGAGCAGTTCTTC. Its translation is CASNPNRGNEQFF. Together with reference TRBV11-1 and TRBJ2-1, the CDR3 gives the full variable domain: EAEVAQSPRYKITEKSQAVAFWCDPISGHATLYWYRQILGQGPELLVQFQDESVVDDSQLPKDRFSAERLKGVDSTLKIQPAELGDSAMYLCASNPNRGNEQFFGPGTRLTVL.

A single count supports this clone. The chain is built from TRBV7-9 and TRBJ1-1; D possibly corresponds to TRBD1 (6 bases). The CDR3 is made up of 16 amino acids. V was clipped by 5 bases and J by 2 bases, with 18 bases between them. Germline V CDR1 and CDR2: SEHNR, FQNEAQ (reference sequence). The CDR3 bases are TGTGCCAGCAGCCCGGGGGGCCGTACGCCTAACACTGAAGCTTTCTTT. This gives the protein CASSPGGRTPNTEAFF.

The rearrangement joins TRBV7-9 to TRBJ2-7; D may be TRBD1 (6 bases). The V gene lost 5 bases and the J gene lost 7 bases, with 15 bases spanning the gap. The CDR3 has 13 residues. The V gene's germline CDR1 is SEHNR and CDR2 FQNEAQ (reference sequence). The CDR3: CASSRPGVREQYF. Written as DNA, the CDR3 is TGTGCCAGCAGCCGTCCAGGGGTCAGAGAGCAGTACTTC.